These T cell receptor beta chains were read from a single sample in a study of shared clonotypes between healthy human individuals. TCRdb keeps only in-frame clones here, not all; method: immunoSEQ multiplex PCR. The table shows 2.3 million or so clones, with over 90% occurring only once. Sample: naive CD4+ T cells from PBMCs. Receptors originate from a man between 18 and 29 years old in good health. Some clones in this sample may be carry-over from other donors' samples. Each CDR3 is given with its conserved first and last residue. For some rows the clone size is stated as once, few or many, or as a class when expanded; others skip it.

V gene	clone size	J gene	CDR3 protein
TRBV11-2	.	TRBJ2-5	CASSLGTRETQYF
TRBV9	.	TRBJ2-7	CASSVGGPINEQYF
TRBV5-8	.	TRBJ1-5	CASSSRSIGGKSSNQPQHF
TRBV11-2	.	TRBJ2-4	CASSSGVGKNIQYF
TRBV18	.	TRBJ2-2	CASSPGPMNTGELFF
TRBV27	.	TRBJ2-4	CASTRAGGGPIAKNIQYF
TRBV6-5	.	TRBJ2-7	CASRPSGTAWYEQYF
TRBV7-6	once	TRBJ2-5	CASSLVPEGQETQYF
TRBV28	.	TRBJ2-3	CASSSPAGTGTDTQYF
TRBV5-1	once	TRBJ2-3	CASSIGASLEGTQYF
TRBV27	.	TRBJ2-6	CASSFSEESVLTF
TRBV7-9	.	TRBJ1-3	CASSTEGHISGNTIYF
TRBV19	.	TRBJ1-3	CASSNPAPSGNTIYF
TRBV7-2	.	TRBJ2-7	CASSLVASGSSYEQYF
TRBV18	.	TRBJ1-2	CASSRTGTGVGYTF
TRBV11-2	.	TRBJ2-1	CASSLVPSGTSEQFF
TRBV19	.	TRBJ1-5	CASSPGAGFYQPQHF
TRBV28	.	TRBJ2-1	CASSPPTREQFF
TRBV28	.	TRBJ2-7	CASLNEGYEQYF
TRBV5-1	.	TRBJ2-7	CASSPAGDRDHEQYF
TRBV10-3	.	TRBJ2-3	CAISDYTDTQYF
TRBV9	.	TRBJ2-7	CASSVSPRGSGGPYEQYF
TRBV5-4	.	TRBJ1-1	CASSLRVNRLDTEAFF
TRBV6-1	once	TRBJ2-5	CASNEYSGSLETQYF
TRBV5-4	.	TRBJ2-3	CASSSRLDIDTQYF
TRBV6-5	.	TRBJ1-2	CASSPIGTLPYGYTF
TRBV27	.	TRBJ1-2	CASSAHPGQGGYGYTF